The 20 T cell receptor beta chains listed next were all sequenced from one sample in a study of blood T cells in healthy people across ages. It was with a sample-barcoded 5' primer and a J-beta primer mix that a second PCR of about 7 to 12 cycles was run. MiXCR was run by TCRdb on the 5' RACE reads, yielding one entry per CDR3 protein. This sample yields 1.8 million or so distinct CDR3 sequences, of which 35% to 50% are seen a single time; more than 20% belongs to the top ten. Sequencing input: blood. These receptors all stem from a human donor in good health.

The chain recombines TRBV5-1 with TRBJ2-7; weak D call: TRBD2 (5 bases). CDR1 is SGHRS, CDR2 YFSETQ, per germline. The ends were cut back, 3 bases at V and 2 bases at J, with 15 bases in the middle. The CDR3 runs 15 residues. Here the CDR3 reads CASSSSPGITYEQYF. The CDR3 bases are TGCGCCAGCAGCTCCTCCCCGGGGATTACCTACGAGCAGTACTTC.

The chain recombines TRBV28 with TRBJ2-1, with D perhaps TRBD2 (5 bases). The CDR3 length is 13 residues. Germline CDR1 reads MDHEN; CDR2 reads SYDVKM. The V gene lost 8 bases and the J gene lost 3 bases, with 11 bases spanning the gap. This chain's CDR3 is CASRAGGYNEQFF. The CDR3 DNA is TGTGCCAGCCGGGCAGGAGGCTACAATGAGCAGTTCTTC.

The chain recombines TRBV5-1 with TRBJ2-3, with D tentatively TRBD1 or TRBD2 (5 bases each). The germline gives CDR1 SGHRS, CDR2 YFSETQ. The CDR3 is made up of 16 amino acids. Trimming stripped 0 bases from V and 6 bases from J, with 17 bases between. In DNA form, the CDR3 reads TGCGCCAGCAGCTTGGATCTAGTGGGGGACCTTGATACGCAGTATTTT. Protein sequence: CASSLDLVGDLDTQYF.

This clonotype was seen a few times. As DNA, the CDR3 is TGTGCCAGCAGCGTAGCACACCGGGATGAAAAACTGTTTTTT. This gives the protein CASSVAHRDEKLFF. The gene calls are TRBV9 and TRBJ1-4; D unclear. The germline gives CDR1 SGDLS, CDR2 YYNGEE. This CDR3 spans 14 amino acids. V lost 0 bases, J lost 6 bases, and 9 bases lay in between.

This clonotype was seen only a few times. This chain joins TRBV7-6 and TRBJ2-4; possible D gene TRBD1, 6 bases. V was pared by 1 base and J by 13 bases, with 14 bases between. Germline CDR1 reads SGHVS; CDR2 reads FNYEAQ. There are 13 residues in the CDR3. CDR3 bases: TGTGCCAGCAGCTTAGACCGGGACAAGGAGCAGTACTTC. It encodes CASSLDRDKEQYF.

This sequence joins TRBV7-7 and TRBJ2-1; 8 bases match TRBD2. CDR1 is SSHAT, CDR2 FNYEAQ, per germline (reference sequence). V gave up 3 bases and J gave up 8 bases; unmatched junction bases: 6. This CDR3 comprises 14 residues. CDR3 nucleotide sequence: TGTGCCAGCAGCTTCGGGGGGGCGTTCGATGAGCAGTTCTTC. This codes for CASSFGGAFDEQFF.

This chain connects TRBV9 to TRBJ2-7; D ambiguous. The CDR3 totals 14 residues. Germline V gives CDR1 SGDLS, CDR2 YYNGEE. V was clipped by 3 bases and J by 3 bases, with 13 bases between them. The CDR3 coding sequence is TGTGCCAGCAGCGCCCGACCCATGGGCTACGAGCAGTACTTC. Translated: CASSARPMGYEQYF.

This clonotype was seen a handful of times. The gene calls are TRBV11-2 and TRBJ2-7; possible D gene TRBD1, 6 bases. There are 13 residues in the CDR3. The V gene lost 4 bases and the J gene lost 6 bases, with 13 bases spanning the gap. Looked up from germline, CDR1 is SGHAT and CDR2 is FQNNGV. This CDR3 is CASSSGESLEQYF. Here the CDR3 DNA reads TGTGCCAGCAGCTCAGGGGAGTCACTCGAGCAGTACTTC.

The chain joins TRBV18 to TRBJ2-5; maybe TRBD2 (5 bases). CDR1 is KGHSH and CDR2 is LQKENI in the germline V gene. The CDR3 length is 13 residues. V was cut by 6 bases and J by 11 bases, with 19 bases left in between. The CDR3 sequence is CASSQSREYGQYF. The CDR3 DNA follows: TGTGCCAGCTCCCAAAGTAGGGAGTACGGGCAGTACTTC. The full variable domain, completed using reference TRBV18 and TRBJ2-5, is NAGVMQNPRHLVRRRGQEARLRCSPMKGHSHVYWYRQLPEEGLKFMVYLQKENIIDESGMPKERFSAEFPKEGPSILRIQQVVRGDSAAYFCASSQSREYGQYFGPGTRLLVL.

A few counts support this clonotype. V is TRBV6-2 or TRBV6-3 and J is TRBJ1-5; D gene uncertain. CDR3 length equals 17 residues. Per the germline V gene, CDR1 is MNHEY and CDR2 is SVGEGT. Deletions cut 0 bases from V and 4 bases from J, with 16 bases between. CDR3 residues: CASSYSKLPAGNQPQHF. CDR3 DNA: TGTGCCAGCAGTTACTCGAAACTCCCCGCGGGAAATCAGCCCCAGCATTTT.

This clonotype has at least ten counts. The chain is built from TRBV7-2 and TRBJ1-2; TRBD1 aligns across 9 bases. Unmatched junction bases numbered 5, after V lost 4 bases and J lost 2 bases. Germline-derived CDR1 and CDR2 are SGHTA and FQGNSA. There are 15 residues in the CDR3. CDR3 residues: CASSSPGTGNYGYTF. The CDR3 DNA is TGTGCCAGCAGCTCACCCGGGACAGGGAACTATGGCTACACCTTC. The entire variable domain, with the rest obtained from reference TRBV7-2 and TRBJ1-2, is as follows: GAGVSQSPSNKVTEKGKDVELRCDPISGHTALYWYRQSLGQGLEFLIYFQGNSAPDKSGLPSDRFSAERTGGSVSTLTIQRTQQEDSAVYLCASSSPGTGNYGYTFGSGTRLTVV.

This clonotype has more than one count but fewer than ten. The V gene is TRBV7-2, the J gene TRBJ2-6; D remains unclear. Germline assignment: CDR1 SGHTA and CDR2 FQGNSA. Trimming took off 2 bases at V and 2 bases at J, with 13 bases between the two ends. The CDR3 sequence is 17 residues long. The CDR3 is CASSLRIGNPGANVLTF. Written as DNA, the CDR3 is TGTGCCAGCAGCTTACGTATAGGGAATCCTGGGGCCAACGTCCTGACTTTC.

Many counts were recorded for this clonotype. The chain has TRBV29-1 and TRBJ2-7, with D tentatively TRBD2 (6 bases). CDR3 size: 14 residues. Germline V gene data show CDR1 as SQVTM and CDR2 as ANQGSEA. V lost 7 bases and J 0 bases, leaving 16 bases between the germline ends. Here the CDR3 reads CSAAGNNPSYEQYF. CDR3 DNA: TGCAGCGCAGCGGGTAACAACCCCTCCTACGAGCAGTACTTC.

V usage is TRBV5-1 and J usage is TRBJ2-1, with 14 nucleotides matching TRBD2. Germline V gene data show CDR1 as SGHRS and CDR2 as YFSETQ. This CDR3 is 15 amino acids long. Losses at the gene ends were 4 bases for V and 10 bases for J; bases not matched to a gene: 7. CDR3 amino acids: CASSKGTSGGREQFF. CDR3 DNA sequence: TGCGCCAGCAGCAAGGGGACTAGCGGGGGCCGAGAGCAGTTCTTC.

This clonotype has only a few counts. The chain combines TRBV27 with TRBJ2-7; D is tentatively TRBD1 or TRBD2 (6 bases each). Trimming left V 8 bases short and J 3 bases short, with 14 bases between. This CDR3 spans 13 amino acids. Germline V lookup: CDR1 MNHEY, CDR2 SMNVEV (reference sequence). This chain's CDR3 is CASSKGGGYEQYF. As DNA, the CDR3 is TGTGCCAGCTCAAAAGGGGGAGGCTACGAGCAGTACTTC.

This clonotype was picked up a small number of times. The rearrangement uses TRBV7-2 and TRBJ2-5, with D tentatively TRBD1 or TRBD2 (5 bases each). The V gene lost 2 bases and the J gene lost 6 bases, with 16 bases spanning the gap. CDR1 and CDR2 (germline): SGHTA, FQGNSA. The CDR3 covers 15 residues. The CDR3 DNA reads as TGTGCCAGCAGCTTATCGATTGGGACGGTAAAGACCCAGTACTTC. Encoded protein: CASSLSIGTVKTQYF.

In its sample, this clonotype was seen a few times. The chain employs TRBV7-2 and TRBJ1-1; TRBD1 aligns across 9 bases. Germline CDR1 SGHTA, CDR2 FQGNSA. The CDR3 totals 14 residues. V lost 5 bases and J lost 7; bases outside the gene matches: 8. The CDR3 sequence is CASSPWDRAVEAFF. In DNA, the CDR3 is TGTGCCAGCAGCCCCTGGGACAGGGCAGTTGAAGCTTTCTTT. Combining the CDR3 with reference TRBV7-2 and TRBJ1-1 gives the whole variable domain GAGVSQSPSNKVTEKGKDVELRCDPISGHTALYWYRQSLGQGLEFLIYFQGNSAPDKSGLPSDRFSAERTGGSVSTLTIQRTQQEDSAVYLCASSPWDRAVEAFFGQGTRLTVV.

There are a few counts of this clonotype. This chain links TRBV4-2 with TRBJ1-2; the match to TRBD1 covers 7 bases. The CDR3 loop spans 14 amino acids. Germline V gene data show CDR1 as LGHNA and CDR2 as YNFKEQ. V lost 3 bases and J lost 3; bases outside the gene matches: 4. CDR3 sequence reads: CASSQRQGDYGYTF. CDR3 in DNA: TGTGCCAGCAGCCAGAGACAGGGAGACTATGGCTACACCTTC.

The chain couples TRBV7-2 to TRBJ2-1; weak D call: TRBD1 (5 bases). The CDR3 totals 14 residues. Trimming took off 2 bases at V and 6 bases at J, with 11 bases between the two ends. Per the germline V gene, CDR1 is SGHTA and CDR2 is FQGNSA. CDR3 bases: TGTGCCAGCAGCTTACAGACCCAGGGCAATGAGCAGTTCTTC. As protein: CASSLQTQGNEQFF.

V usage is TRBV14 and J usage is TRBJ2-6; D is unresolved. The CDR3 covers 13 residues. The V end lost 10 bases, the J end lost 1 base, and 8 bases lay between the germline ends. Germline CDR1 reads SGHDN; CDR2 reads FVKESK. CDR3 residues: CATSKSGANVLTF. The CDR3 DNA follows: TGTGCCACTTCTAAATCTGGGGCCAACGTCCTGACTTTC.